These 24 T cell receptor beta chains were all obtained from the same sample, sequenced in a study of T cells in Graves' hyperthyroidism and ophthalmopathy. Template material for amplifying TCR beta CDR3 regions consisted of RNA transcripts. The study used the HTBI primer set for a first-round RT-PCR of the TCR CDR3. In TCRdb, the multiplex PCR reads were re-called with MiXCR into one record per CDR3 protein. This table has hundreds of thousands of distinct CDR3 sequences, 15% to 17% appearing once. Sequenced sample: blood. Receptors originate from a woman under 30 with Graves' hyperthyroidism.

This clonotype was counted only a few times. The chain joins TRBV29-1 to TRBJ2-3; D gene uncertain. This CDR3 spans 12 amino acids. V gave up 7 bases and J gave up 1 base, with 9 bases separating them. The germline V gene has CDR1 SQVTM and CDR2 ANQGSEA. CDR3: CSGRQGTDTQYF. The CDR3 coding sequence is TGCAGCGGGAGACAAGGCACAGATACGCAGTATTTT.

The V call is TRBV6-1, the J call TRBJ2-7; 8 bases agree with TRBD1. J was trimmed by 4 bases and V by 0 bases; bases with no gene match: 8. The CDR3 is made up of 16 amino acids. Germline V gene lookup returns CDR1 MNHNS and CDR2 SASEGT. The CDR3 nucleotides are TGTGCCAGCAGTGAAGCTATCGGGACAGGAGCTTACGAGCAGTACTTC. Amino acid sequence: CASSEAIGTGAYEQYF.

The chain joins TRBV5-1 to TRBJ1-5, with 11 bases lining up with TRBD1. Germline V CDR1 and CDR2: SGHRS, YFSETQ. The V and J ends lost 5 bases and 0 bases, in that order; junction bases with no gene match: 7. This CDR3 is 17 amino acids long. In DNA form, the CDR3 reads TGCGCCAGCAGTCCGGGACAGGGGGTTTATAGCAATCAGCCCCAGCATTTT. Translated: CASSPGQGVYSNQPQHF.

This clonotype was seen at least ten times. This chain links TRBV5-1 with TRBJ2-6; 8 bases map to TRBD1. This CDR3 comprises 20 residues. After removal of 0 bases from V and 2 bases from J, the junction contained 13 bases not matched to a gene. CDR1 and CDR2 (germline): SGHRS, YFSETQ. In DNA, the CDR3 is TGCGCCAGCAGCTTGGGCCAGGGGGCTAGCCTGTGGGCTGGGGCCAACGTCCTGACTTTC. It is translated as CASSLGQGASLWAGANVLTF.

This clonotype was seen a handful of times. The chain couples TRBV2 to TRBJ1-1; D is undetermined. V lost 1 base and J 12 bases, leaving 9 bases between the germline ends. Germline loops: CDR1 SNHLY, CDR2 FYNNEI. The CDR3 covers 11 residues. CDR3 region: CASSEVERSFF. DNA for the CDR3: TGTGCCAGCAGTGAAGTCGAAAGGTCTTTCTTT.

This clonotype was counted only a few times. This chain links TRBV20-1 with TRBJ2-7; D is undetermined. The V end lost 5 bases, the J end lost 0 bases, and 20 bases lay between the germline ends. This CDR3 region has 16 residues. Germline V gene lookup returns CDR1 DFQATT and CDR2 SNEGSKA (reference sequence). The CDR3 protein is CSAVTLSAARSYEQYF. The CDR3 bases are TGCAGTGCTGTCACCCTTTCAGCTGCACGCTCCTACGAGCAGTACTTC.

This chain joins TRBV11-3 and TRBJ2-2; 7 bases match TRBD1. Germline V gene lookup returns CDR1 SGHNT and CDR2 YENEEA. V was pared by 5 bases and J by 0 bases, with 6 bases of the junction left unmatched. This CDR3 region has 16 residues. The CDR3 loop is CASSPGTDPNTGELFF. The CDR3 bases are TGTGCCAGCAGCCCTGGGACAGATCCGAACACCGGGGAGCTGTTTTTT.

The chain is built from TRBV7-8 and TRBJ2-3; 7 nucleotides align to TRBD1. From germline, CDR1 is SGHVS and CDR2 FQNEAQ. V gave up 6 bases and J gave up 2 bases; unmatched junction bases: 8. This CDR3 is 15 amino acids long. CDR3 amino acids: CASSIQGYDTDTQYF. The CDR3 nucleotides read TGTGCCAGCAGTATACAGGGGTATGACACAGATACGCAGTATTTT.

This clonotype was seen only once. The chain recombines TRBV27 with TRBJ2-7, with D maybe TRBD2 (5 bases). Germline V gene data show CDR1 as MNHEY and CDR2 as SMNVEV (reference sequence). Deletions cut 2 bases from V and 4 bases from J, with 6 bases between. The CDR3 has 12 amino acids. The CDR3 here is CASSLRGYEQYV. The DNA of the CDR3 is TGTGCCAGCAGTTTACGGGGATACGAGCAGTACGTC.

This clonotype was found a few times. This chain joins TRBV5-8 and TRBJ2-2; tentatively, D is TRBD1 (5 bases). Germline CDR1 is SGHTS and CDR2 is YDEGEE. V was clipped by 3 bases and J by 4 bases, with 10 bases between them. There are 14 residues in the CDR3. The CDR3: CASSSTRVTGELFF. CDR3 DNA: TGTGCCAGCAGCTCAACCAGGGTCACCGGGGAGCTGTTTTTT.

The chain couples TRBV6-9 to TRBJ1-5; D gene uncertain. Germline assignment: CDR1 MNHGY and CDR2 SVAAGI. The CDR3 consists of 14 residues. V lost 4 bases to trimming and J lost 4 bases, with 11 bases between them. CDR3 nucleotide sequence: TGTGCCAGCAGTTCAGTCGTAGGGAATCAGCCCCAGCATTTT. Its protein product is CASSSVVGNQPQHF.

This clonotype was seen only a few times. The chain joins TRBV20-1 to TRBJ2-2, with 8 bases lining up with TRBD1. This CDR3 contains 14 residues. Germline values: CDR1 DFQATT, CDR2 SNEGSKA (reference sequence). V lost 2 bases, J lost 7 bases, and 6 bases stayed unmatched. The CDR3 is CSARQTGVDGELFF. The CDR3, as DNA: TGCAGTGCTAGACAGACAGGGGTGGACGGGGAGCTGTTTTTT.

This clonotype was recorded at least ten times. This rearrangement joins TRBV7-2 to TRBJ2-7; perhaps TRBD1 as D (5 bases). In germline, CDR1 is SGHTA, CDR2 FQGNSA. V was trimmed by 2 bases and J by 5 bases, leaving 13 bases between them. The CDR3 extends over 14 amino acids. The DNA for the CDR3 is TGTGCCAGCAGCTTAAAGCCAGGGCCCCACGAGCAGTACTTC. It encodes CASSLKPGPHEQYF. Full variable domain (rest looked up from reference TRBV7-2 and TRBJ2-7): GAGVSQSPSNKVTEKGKDVELRCDPISGHTALYWYRQSLGQGLEFLIYFQGNSAPDKSGLPSDRFSAERTGGSVSTLTIQRTQQEDSAVYLCASSLKPGPHEQYFGPGTRLTVT.

This clonotype was found a few times. The chain is built from TRBV11-3 and TRBJ1-3; D call uncertain. This CDR3 comprises 13 residues. Trimming removed 3 bases from V and 4 bases from J, with 7 bases in between. Germline V gives CDR1 SGHNT, CDR2 YENEEA. This CDR3 is CASSFASGNTIYF. For the CDR3, the DNA is TGTGCCAGCAGCTTCGCGTCGGGAAACACCATATATTTT.

This clonotype was seen at least ten times. The V and J genes are TRBV14 and TRBJ2-1; possible D gene TRBD2, 5 bases. The CDR3 runs 15 residues. V was cut by 4 bases and J by 3 bases, with 13 bases left in between. Germline V gene lookup returns CDR1 SGHDN and CDR2 FVKESK. CDR3: CASSLRVTIYNEQFF. For the CDR3, the DNA is TGTGCCAGCAGCCTCCGCGTGACTATCTACAATGAGCAGTTCTTC.

In this sample, this clonotype turned up many times. The chain couples TRBV20-1 to TRBJ2-7; 10 bases are shared with TRBD2. CDR3 length equals 15 residues. Per germline, CDR1 DFQATT and CDR2 SNEGSKA (reference sequence). Germline trimming cut 0 bases from V and 4 bases from J; bases unmatched to any gene: 6. CDR3 protein: CSARDRTSGKYEQYF. CDR3 nucleotide sequence: TGCAGTGCTAGAGATCGCACTAGCGGGAAGTACGAGCAGTACTTC.

This clonotype showed up many times. This chain connects TRBV3-1 to TRBJ2-3; 10 nucleotides line up with TRBD2. From germline, CDR1 is LGHDT and CDR2 YNNKEL (reference sequence). This CDR3 is 17 amino acids long. The trim removed 3 bases at V and 4 bases at J, leaving 10 bases unmatched. CDR3 sequence reads: CASSQGTIAGGSDTQYF. The DNA of the CDR3 is TGTGCCAGCAGCCAGGGTACCATAGCGGGGGGTTCAGATACGCAGTATTTT.

This clonotype was counted at least ten times. The gene calls are TRBV7-9 and TRBJ2-3; no reliable D call. There are 13 residues in the CDR3. V was shortened by 6 bases and J by 6 bases, with 13 bases between the two germline ends. Germline V gives CDR1 SEHNR, CDR2 FQNEAQ (reference sequence). The CDR3 loop reads CASSSWEVDTQYF. The CDR3 nucleotides read TGTGCCAGCAGTTCCTGGGAAGTGGATACGCAGTATTTT.

This clonotype was seen repeatedly, ten times or more. This chain links TRBV10-3 with TRBJ1-2, with D perhaps TRBD1 (6 bases). The CDR3 length is 12 residues. V dropped 7 bases and J dropped 9 bases, with 15 bases sitting between them. Per the germline V gene, CDR1 is ENHRY and CDR2 is SYGVKD. The CDR3 loop reads CAITRGDRRYTF. The CDR3 DNA follows: TGTGCCATCACCAGAGGTGACAGGCGCTACACCTTC.

This clonotype appeared a few times. V gene TRBV10-3 combines with J gene TRBJ2-5, with 9 bases matching TRBD2. J was trimmed by 5 bases and V by 3 bases; bases with no gene match: 4. The CDR3 has 14 residues. Germline V gene lookup returns CDR1 ENHRY and CDR2 SYGVKD. For the CDR3, the DNA is TGTGCCATCAGTGATTTAGCGGGGGTGGAGACCCAGTACTTC. Translating it yields CAISDLAGVETQYF.

V is TRBV12-3 or TRBV12-4 and J is TRBJ2-1; no clear D. Between the trimmed V and J ends, which lost 7 bases and 7 bases, there was a span of 14 bases. CDR3 length: 13 amino acids. DNA of the CDR3: TGTGCCAGCACCCTCGTTCGGCGGAATGAGCAGTTCTTC. Encoded protein: CASTLVRRNEQFF.

The CDR3 region has the DNA TGTGCCAGTAGTATGAAGGTCCGGCAACCCCAGCATTTT. As protein: CASSMKVRQPQHF. V and J are TRBV19 and TRBJ1-5; D not certain. This CDR3 contains 13 residues. Trimming removed 3 bases from V and 10 bases from J, with 13 bases in between. Germline assignment: CDR1 LNHDA and CDR2 SQIVND (reference sequence).

At least ten counts were recorded for this clonotype. The CDR3 DNA reads as TGTGCCAGCAGCTTACGTATAGAAGCCAAAAACATTCAGTACTTC. It encodes CASSLRIEAKNIQYF. The genes are TRBV7-2 and TRBJ2-4; D ambiguous. The germline gives CDR1 SGHTA, CDR2 FQGNSA. The CDR3 has 15 residues. The V end lost 2 bases, the J end lost 0 bases, and 8 bases lay between the germline ends.

This clonotype was counted at least ten times. CDR3 in amino acids: CASSLSGSRPPTDTQYF. The CDR3 DNA reads TGTGCCAGCAGCTTGTCGGGATCCCGCCCCCCCACAGATACGCAGTATTTT. This chain joins TRBV7-2 and TRBJ2-3; possible D gene TRBD2, 5 bases. The germline CDR1 and CDR2 sequences are SGHTA and FQGNSA. The CDR3 is 17 residues long. V dropped 3 bases and J dropped 2 bases, with 18 bases sitting between them. Combining the CDR3 with reference TRBV7-2 and TRBJ2-3 gives the whole variable domain GAGVSQSPSNKVTEKGKDVELRCDPISGHTALYWYRQSLGQGLEFLIYFQGNSAPDKSGLPSDRFSAERTGGSVSTLTIQRTQQEDSAVYLCASSLSGSRPPTDTQYFGPGTRLTVL.